This T cell receptor (beta chain) was identified in a study of graft-versus-host responses after intestinal transplantation. Study details: Recipients were given multivisceral, liver-intestinal, or isolated intestinal transplants. Recipients were all induced with anti-thymocyte globulin, then given tacrolimus and steroids for roughly 3 years.

Details on this clone: Its antigen is unknown.

The repertoire was sequenced with immunoSEQ multiplex PCR; TCRdb's copy has only in-frame clones and lacks some. Among around 39,000 clones, about 90% were seen once, and the ten largest hold over 6%. There are 15 residues in the CDR3. In germline, CDR1 is SGHRS, CDR2 YFSETQ. Trimming shortened V by 0 bases and J by 1 base, and 8 bases separated the two germline ends. Study outcomes and limitations: Analysis identified GvH clones in recipient marrow, with some appearing first in ileum or blood.

V usage is TRBV5-1 and J usage is TRBJ2-1, with unresolved D. The receptor was isolated from a human patient who received an intestinal transplant, so some T cells may come from the graft donor. This specimen was PBMCs, taken 260 to 270 days after transplant. CDR3 loop: CASSLVGNSYNEQFF. DNA of the CDR3: TGCGCCAGCAGCTTGGTAGGGAATTCCTACAATGAGCAGTTCTTC.